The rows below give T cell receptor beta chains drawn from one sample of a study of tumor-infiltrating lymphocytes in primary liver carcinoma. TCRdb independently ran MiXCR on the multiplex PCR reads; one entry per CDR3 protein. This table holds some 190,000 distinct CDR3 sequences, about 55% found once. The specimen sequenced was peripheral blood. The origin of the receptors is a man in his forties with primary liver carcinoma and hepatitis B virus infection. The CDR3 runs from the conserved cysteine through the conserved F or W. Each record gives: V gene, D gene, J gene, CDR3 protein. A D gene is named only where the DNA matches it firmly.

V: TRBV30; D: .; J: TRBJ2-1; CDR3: CAWSPSLHNEQFF
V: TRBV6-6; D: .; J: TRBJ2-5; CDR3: CASSYSDSNNEQYF
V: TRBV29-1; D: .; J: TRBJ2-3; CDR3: CIVEEKTDTQYF
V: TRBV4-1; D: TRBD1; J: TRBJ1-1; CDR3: CASSRGQGANAEAFF
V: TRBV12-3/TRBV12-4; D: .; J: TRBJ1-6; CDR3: CASSLDGGPLHF
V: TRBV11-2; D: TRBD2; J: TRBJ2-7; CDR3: CASSPPGLAGSSYEQYF
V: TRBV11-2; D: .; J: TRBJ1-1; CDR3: CASSFRGMSAEAFF
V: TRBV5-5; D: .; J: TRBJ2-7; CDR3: CASSSQNYEQYF
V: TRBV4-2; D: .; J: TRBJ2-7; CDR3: CASNQEDGYEQYF
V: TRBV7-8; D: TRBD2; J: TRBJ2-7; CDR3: CASMRTSGNSYEQYF
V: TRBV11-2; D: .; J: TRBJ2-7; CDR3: CASSPQGPRYEQYF
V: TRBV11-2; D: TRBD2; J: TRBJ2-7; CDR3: CASRPTSGRAYEQYF
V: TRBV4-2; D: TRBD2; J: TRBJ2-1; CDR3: CASSQAGTSGRALSFF
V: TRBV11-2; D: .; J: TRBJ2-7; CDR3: CATSGALPYEQYF
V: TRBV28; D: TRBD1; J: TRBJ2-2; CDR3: CASSSRDRGRELFF
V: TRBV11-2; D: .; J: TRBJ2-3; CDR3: CASSPFQLPDTQYF
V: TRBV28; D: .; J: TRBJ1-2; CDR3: CASSLPGGPNYGYTF
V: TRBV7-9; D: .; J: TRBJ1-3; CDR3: CASSPWEISGNTIYF
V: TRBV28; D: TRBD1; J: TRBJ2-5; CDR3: CASSYPTSRIAGGDQETQYF
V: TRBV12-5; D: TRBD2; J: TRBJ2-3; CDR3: CASAPRGREQDTQYF
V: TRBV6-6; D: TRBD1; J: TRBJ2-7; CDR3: CASSYPTGGKVYEQYF
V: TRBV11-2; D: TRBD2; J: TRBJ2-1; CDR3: CAGSLDIGLAVGQQFF
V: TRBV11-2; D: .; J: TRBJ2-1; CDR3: CVSTLRTFAEQFF
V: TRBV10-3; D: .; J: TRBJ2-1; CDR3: CVISERVQGDEQFF
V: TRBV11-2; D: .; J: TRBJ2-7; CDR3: CASSLSMGTSYEQYF
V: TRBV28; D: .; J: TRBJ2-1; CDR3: CANSYTVTNEQFF
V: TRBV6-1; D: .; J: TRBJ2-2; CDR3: CASSELGNTGELFF
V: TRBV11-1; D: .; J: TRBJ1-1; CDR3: CASSPKPFVNTEAFF
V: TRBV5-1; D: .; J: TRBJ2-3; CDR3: CASSPGAPDTQYF
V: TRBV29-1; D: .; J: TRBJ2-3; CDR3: CSVEASDTQYF
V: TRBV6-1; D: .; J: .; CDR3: CASSPPGGRGTDTQHF
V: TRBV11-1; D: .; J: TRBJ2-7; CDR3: CASSFTQYEQCF
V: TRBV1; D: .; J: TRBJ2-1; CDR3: CTSSHDCGRDYNEQFF
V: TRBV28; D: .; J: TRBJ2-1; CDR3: CASRSGQYNEQFF
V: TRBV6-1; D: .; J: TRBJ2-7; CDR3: CASRAPSDLSYEQYF
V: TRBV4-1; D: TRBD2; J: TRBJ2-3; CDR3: CASSQEPSGIDTRYF
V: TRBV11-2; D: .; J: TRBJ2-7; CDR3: CASSLTWTAGEAYEQYF
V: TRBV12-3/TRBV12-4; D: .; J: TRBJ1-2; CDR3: CASSLDGNYGYTF
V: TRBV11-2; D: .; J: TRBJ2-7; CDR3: CANNSTRSYEQYF
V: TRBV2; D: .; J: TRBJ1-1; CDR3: CARKLQGTNTEAFF
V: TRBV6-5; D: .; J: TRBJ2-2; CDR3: CASSYDSSNTGELFF